This TCR beta chain was obtained from a study of blood T cell repertoires in COVID-19. Study summary: Acute and convalescent COVID-19 specimens originated in the United States, Italy and Spain. PBMCs, B-cell-depleted T cells, or T cells were the source of the cDNA or gDNA that made up the material.

Authors' data handling: For nucleated cells, counts were estimated from reference gene primer amplification. Here immunoSEQ multiplex PCR was the method, and the copy in TCRdb shows in-frame clones only, minus some. V and J calls and clone size are those listed in that table; D and trimming were worked out from the DNA. This sample has about 36,000 clones, with over 65% found just once. CDR1 and CDR2 from the germline V gene are KGHSH and LQKENI. Trimming took 3 bases from V and 5 from J, leaving 19 bases between them. The CDR3 is 17 residues long. The specimen sequenced was peripheral blood. This sequence was found in a man in his 60s with active COVID-19. The rearrangement links TRBV18 to TRBJ2-2, with D possibly TRBD2 on 6 matching bases. The CDR3 bases are TGTGCCAGCTCACCTCGGGCGGGGAACTTGGGGACCGGGGAGCTGTTTTTT. Protein product: CASSPRAGNLGTGELFF.